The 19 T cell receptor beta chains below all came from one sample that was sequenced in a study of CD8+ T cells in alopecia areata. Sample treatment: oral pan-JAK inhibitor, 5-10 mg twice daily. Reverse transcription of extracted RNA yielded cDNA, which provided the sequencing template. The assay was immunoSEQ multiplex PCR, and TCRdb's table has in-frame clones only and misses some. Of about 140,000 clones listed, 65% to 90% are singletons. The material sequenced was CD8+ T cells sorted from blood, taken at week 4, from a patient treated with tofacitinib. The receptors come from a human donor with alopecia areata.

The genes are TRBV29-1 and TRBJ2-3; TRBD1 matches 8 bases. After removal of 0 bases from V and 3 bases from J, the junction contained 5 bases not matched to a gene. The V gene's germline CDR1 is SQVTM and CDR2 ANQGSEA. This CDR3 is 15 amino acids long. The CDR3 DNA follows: TGCAGCGTTGAAGATCTTCGACAGGGGACAGATACGCAGTATTTT. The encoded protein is CSVEDLRQGTDTQYF.

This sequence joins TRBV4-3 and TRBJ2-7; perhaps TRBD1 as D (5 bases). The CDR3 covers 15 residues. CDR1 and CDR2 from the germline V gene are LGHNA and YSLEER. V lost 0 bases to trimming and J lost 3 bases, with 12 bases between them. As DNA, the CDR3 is TGCGCCAGCAGCCAAGATCGAGACAGCTACTACGAGCAGTACTTC. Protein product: CASSQDRDSYYEQYF.

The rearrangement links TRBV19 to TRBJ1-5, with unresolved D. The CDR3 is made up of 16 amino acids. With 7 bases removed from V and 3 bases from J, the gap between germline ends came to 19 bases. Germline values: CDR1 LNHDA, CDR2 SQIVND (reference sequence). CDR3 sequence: CASKGWKVWDNQPQHF. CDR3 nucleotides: TGTGCCAGTAAGGGATGGAAGGTATGGGACAATCAGCCCCAGCATTTT. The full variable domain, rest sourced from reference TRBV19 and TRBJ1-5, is DGGITQSPKYLFRKEGQNVTLSCEQNLNHDAMYWYRQDPGQGLRLIYYSQIVNDFQKGDIAEGYSVSREKKESFPLTVTSAQKNPTAFYLCASKGWKVWDNQPQHFGDGTRLSIL.

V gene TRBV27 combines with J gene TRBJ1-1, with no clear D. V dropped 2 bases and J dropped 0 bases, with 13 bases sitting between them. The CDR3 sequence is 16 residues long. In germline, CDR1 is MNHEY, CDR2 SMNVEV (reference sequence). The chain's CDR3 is CASSLGSGLLNTEAFF. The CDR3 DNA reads TGTGCCAGCAGTTTAGGGTCCGGGCTTCTGAACACTGAAGCTTTCTTT.

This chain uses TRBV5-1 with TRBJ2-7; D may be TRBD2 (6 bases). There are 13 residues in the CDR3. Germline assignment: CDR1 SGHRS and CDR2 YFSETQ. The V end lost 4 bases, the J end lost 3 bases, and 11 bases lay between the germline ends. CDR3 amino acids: CASSLGGYYEQYF. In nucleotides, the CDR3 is TGCGCCAGCAGCCTGGGGGGTTACTACGAGCAGTACTTC.

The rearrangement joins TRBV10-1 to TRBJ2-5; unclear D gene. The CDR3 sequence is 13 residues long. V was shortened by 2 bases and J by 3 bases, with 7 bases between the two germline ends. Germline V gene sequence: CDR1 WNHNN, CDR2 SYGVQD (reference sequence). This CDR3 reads CASSETEEETQYF. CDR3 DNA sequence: TGCGCCAGCAGTGAGACAGAAGAAGAGACCCAGTACTTC.

The CDR3 sequence: CASSLDNPRRDGYTF. DNA of the CDR3: TGTGCCAGCAGCTTAGACAACCCCAGGAGGGATGGCTACACCTTC. The rearrangement joins TRBV7-9 to TRBJ1-2, with D uncertain. Germline CDR1 is SEHNR and CDR2 is FQNEAQ (reference sequence). There are 15 residues in the CDR3. Trimming removed 1 base at V and 6 bases at J, with 15 bases between.

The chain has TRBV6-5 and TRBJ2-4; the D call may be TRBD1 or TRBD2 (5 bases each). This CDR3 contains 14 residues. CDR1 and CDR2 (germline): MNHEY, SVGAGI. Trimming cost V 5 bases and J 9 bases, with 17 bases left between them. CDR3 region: CASSPSGTEVIQYF. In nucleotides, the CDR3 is TGTGCCAGCAGTCCGTCTGGGACGGAAGTCATTCAGTACTTC.

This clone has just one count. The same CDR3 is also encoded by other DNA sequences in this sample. CDR3 protein: CASSIARNTEAFF. The CDR3 nucleotides are TGTGCCAGTAGTATTGCCAGGAACACTGAAGCTTTCTTT. The chain couples TRBV19 to TRBJ1-1; no clear D gene. Per the germline V gene, CDR1 is LNHDA and CDR2 is SQIVND (reference sequence). This CDR3 contains 13 residues. V was trimmed by 3 bases and J by 1 base, leaving 6 bases between them.

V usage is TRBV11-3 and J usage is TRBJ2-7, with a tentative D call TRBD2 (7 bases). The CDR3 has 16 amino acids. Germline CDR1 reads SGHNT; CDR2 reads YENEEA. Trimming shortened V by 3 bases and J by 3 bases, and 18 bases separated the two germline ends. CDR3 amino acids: CASSFADRGASYEQYF. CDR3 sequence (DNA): TGTGCCAGCAGCTTCGCCGATCGGGGGGCTAGCTACGAGCAGTACTTC.

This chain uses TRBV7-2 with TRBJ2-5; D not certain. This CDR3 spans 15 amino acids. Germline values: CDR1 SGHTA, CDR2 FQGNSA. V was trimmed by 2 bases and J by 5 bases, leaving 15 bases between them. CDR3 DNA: TGTGCCAGCAGCTTATACTCCGACCGTTACGAGACCCAGTACTTC. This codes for CASSLYSDRYETQYF.

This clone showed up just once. The CDR3 coding sequence is TGTGCCAGCAGCCAAGATCCAGGGAATTCCGGAGGGGACACTGAAGCTTTCTTT. Translation gives CASSQDPGNSGGDTEAFF. The V gene is TRBV4-2, the J gene TRBJ1-1; TRBD1 might be the D (5 bases). The CDR3 has 18 amino acids. Germline V lookup: CDR1 LGHNA, CDR2 YNFKEQ. V lost 0 bases to trimming and J lost 3 bases, with 20 bases between them.

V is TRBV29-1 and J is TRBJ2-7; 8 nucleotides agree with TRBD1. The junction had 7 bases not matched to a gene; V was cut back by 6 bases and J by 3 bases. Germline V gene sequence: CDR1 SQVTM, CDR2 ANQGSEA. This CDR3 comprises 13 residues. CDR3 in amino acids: CSVRTGYSYEQYF. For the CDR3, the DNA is TGCAGCGTAAGGACAGGGTATAGCTACGAGCAGTACTTC.

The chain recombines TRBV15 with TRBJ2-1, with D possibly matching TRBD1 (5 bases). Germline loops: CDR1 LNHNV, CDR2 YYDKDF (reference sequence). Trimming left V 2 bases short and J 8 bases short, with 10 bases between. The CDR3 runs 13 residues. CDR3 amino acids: CATSRLTEDEQFF. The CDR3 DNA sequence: TGTGCCACCAGCAGATTGACAGAAGATGAGCAGTTCTTC.

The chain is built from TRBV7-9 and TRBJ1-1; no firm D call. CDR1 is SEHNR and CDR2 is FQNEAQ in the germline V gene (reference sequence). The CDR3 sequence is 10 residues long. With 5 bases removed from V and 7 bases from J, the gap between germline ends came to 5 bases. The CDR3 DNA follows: TGTGCCAGCAGCCCGAGTGAAGCTTTCTTT. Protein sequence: CASSPSEAFF.

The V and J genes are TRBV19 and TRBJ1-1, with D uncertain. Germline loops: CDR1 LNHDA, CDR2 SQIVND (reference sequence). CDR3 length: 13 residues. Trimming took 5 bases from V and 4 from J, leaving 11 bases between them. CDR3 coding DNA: TGTGCCAGTAGTCCCGCAGGAGGCACTGAAGCTTTCTTT. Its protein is CASSPAGGTEAFF.

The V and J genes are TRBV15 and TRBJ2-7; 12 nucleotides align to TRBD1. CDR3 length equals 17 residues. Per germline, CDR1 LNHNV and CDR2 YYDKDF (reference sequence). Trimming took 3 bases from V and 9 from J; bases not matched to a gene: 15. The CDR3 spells CATSSEGSGTGGRAQYF. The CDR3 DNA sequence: TGTGCCACCAGCAGCGAGGGCTCCGGGACAGGGGGCCGAGCGCAGTACTTC.

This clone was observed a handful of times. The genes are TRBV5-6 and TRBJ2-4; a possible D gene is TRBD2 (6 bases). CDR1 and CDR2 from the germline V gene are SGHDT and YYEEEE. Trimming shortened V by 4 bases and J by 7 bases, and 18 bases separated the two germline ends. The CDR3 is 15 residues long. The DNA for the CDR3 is TGTGCCAGCAGCCCTCTCCTGGAGGGCGGGAACATTCAGTACTTC. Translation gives CASSPLLEGGNIQYF.

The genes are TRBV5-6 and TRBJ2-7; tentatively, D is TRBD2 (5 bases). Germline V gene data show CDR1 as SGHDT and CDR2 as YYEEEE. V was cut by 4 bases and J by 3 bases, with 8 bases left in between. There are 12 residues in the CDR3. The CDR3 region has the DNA TGTGCCAGCAGCCCACGGGGCTACGAGCAGTACTTC. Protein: CASSPRGYEQYF.